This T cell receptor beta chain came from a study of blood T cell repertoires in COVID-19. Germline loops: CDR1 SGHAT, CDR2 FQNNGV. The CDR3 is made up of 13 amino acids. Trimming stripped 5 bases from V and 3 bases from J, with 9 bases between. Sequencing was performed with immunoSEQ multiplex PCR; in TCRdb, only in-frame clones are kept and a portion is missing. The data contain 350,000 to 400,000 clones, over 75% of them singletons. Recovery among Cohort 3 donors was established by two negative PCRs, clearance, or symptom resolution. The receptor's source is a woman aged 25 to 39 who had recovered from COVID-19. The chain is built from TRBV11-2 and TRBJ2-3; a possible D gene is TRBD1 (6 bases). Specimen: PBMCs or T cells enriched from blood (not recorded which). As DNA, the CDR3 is TGTGCCAGCAGCCCGCAGGGGACAGATACGCAGTATTTT. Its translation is CASSPQGTDTQYF.